This is a list of T cell receptor beta chains from one sample in a study of CD8 T cells in Susac syndrome. In TCRdb, the immunoSEQ multiplex PCR reads were re-called with MiXCR into one record per CDR3 protein. The repertoire has about 300,000 distinct CDR3 sequences, 75% to 90% of them found once; the top ten carry 0.18%. The source material was CD8+ T cells from PBMCs. These receptors all come from a human donor with multiple sclerosis. CDR3s include the opening cysteine and the closing phenylalanine or tryptophan. Each record gives: CDR3 DNA, CDR3 protein, CDR3 length, clone size, D gene, J gene, V gene. The D gene is left open where the match is weak. Only part of the rows carry a size: once, few, many, or a class if the clone is expanded.

CDR3 DNA: TGCAGCCTTGAGCGGGAGGCCGGAGATACGCAGTATTTT
CDR3 protein: CSLEREAGDTQYF
CDR3 length: 13
clone size: .
D gene: TRBD2
J gene: TRBJ2-3
V gene: TRBV29-1

CDR3 DNA: TGTGCCAGCAGCTTAGGAGGCGGGCAGATAAATCAGCCCCAGCATTTT
CDR3 protein: CASSLGGGQINQPQHF
CDR3 length: 16
clone size: once
D gene: .
J gene: TRBJ1-5
V gene: TRBV11-2

CDR3 DNA: TGTGCCAGCAGCCAAGGTGGGGGGGCCCTGGATACGCAGTATTTT
CDR3 protein: CASSQGGGALDTQYF
CDR3 length: 15
clone size: .
D gene: .
J gene: TRBJ2-3
V gene: TRBV4-2

CDR3 DNA: TGTGCCAGCAGTGAAGGGACTGGACCAGCCAGCAATCAGCCCCAGCATTTT
CDR3 protein: CASSEGTGPASNQPQHF
CDR3 length: 17
clone size: .
D gene: .
J gene: TRBJ1-5
V gene: TRBV6-1

CDR3 DNA: TGCAGCGTTAGGGGACAGTCCTACGAGCAGTACTTC
CDR3 protein: CSVRGQSYEQYF
CDR3 length: 12
clone size: .
D gene: TRBD1
J gene: TRBJ2-7
V gene: TRBV29-1

CDR3 DNA: TGCAGTGCTAGGGGGACGAGGGAATCCTACGAGCAGTACTTC
CDR3 protein: CSARGTRESYEQYF
CDR3 length: 14
clone size: .
D gene: .
J gene: TRBJ2-7
V gene: TRBV20-1

CDR3 DNA: TGCGCCAGCAGCCAAGCGTCTTACAATCTAGCCTTAGATACGCAGTATTTT
CDR3 protein: CASSQASYNLALDTQYF
CDR3 length: 17
clone size: .
D gene: .
J gene: TRBJ2-3
V gene: TRBV4-3

CDR3 DNA: TGTGCCTGGAGGACGGGGATGAACACTGAAGCTTTCTTT
CDR3 protein: CAWRTGMNTEAFF
CDR3 length: 13
clone size: .
D gene: .
J gene: TRBJ1-1
V gene: TRBV30

CDR3 DNA: TGTGCCAGCAGCCTGGACAGGGGGCCCCAAGAGACCCAGTACTTC
CDR3 protein: CASSLDRGPQETQYF
CDR3 length: 15
clone size: few
D gene: TRBD1
J gene: TRBJ2-5
V gene: TRBV7-2

CDR3 DNA: TGTGCCAGCAGACGCACCGGGACAGGGTCCGACAAGAATCAGCCCCAGCATTTT
CDR3 protein: CASRRTGTGSDKNQPQHF
CDR3 length: 18
clone size: once
D gene: TRBD1
J gene: TRBJ1-5
V gene: TRBV6-1

CDR3 DNA: TGTGCCAGCAGCGCGACCGGGGCAGGGTTAGATGAGCAGTTCTTC
CDR3 protein: CASSATGAGLDEQFF
CDR3 length: 15
clone size: .
D gene: .
J gene: TRBJ2-1
V gene: TRBV13

CDR3 DNA: TGTGCCAGCAGCCCTAGCGGGAGAACCAAAAACATTCAGTACTTC
CDR3 protein: CASSPSGRTKNIQYF
CDR3 length: 15
clone size: .
D gene: TRBD2
J gene: TRBJ2-4
V gene: TRBV5-8

CDR3 DNA: TGTGCCTGGAGTGGCGATCCGGCTGGCTACACCTTC
CDR3 protein: CAWSGDPAGYTF
CDR3 length: 12
clone size: .
D gene: .
J gene: TRBJ1-2
V gene: TRBV30

CDR3 DNA: TGTGCCAGCAGCTGGCGGGACTCCAATTACAATGAGCAGTTCTTC
CDR3 protein: CASSWRDSNYNEQFF
CDR3 length: 15
clone size: .
D gene: .
J gene: TRBJ2-1
V gene: TRBV7-6

CDR3 DNA: TGTGCTAGTGGTCCGACTAGCGGTGCCTCCTACAATGAGCAGTTCTTC
CDR3 protein: CASGPTSGASYNEQFF
CDR3 length: 16
clone size: .
D gene: TRBD2
J gene: TRBJ2-1
V gene: TRBV12-5

CDR3 DNA: TGCAGCGTTCGGACCTCCGGCGAGCAGTACTTC
CDR3 protein: CSVRTSGEQYF
CDR3 length: 11
clone size: .
D gene: .
J gene: TRBJ2-7
V gene: TRBV29-1

CDR3 DNA: TGCGCCAGCAGCTTTTGGGGAGGAGTAGATGAGCAGTTCTTC
CDR3 protein: CASSFWGGVDEQFF
CDR3 length: 14
clone size: .
D gene: .
J gene: TRBJ2-1
V gene: TRBV5-1

CDR3 DNA: TGTGCCAGCAGCCCCCCCGGGACAAGCAATGAGCAGTTCTTC
CDR3 protein: CASSPPGTSNEQFF
CDR3 length: 14
clone size: .
D gene: .
J gene: TRBJ2-1
V gene: TRBV9

CDR3 DNA: TGTGCCAGCAGTACCGGGACAGATCAAGAGACCCAGTACTTC
CDR3 protein: CASSTGTDQETQYF
CDR3 length: 14
clone size: .
D gene: TRBD1
J gene: TRBJ2-5
V gene: TRBV6-5

CDR3 DNA: TGTGCCAGCAGCTTAGGGGAGGGCTACTACGAGCAGTACTTC
CDR3 protein: CASSLGEGYYEQYF
CDR3 length: 14
clone size: .
D gene: TRBD2
J gene: TRBJ2-7
V gene: TRBV7-2

CDR3 DNA: TGCAGCGTTGACTTCAATGAGCAGTTCTTC
CDR3 protein: CSVDFNEQFF
CDR3 length: 10
clone size: .
D gene: .
J gene: TRBJ2-1
V gene: TRBV29-1

CDR3 DNA: TGTGCCAGCAGCTCCACCCGACAGGGAGCCATCTACGAGCAGTACTTC
CDR3 protein: CASSSTRQGAIYEQYF
CDR3 length: 16
clone size: once
D gene: TRBD1
J gene: TRBJ2-7
V gene: TRBV7-9

CDR3 DNA: TGTGCCAGCAGTTTCGTTTCCTCTACTTACGAGCAGTACTTC
CDR3 protein: CASSFVSSTYEQYF
CDR3 length: 14
clone size: .
D gene: .
J gene: TRBJ2-7
V gene: TRBV27

CDR3 DNA: TGCAGTGCTAGATTGGGGGACAGCACAGATACGCAGTATTTT
CDR3 protein: CSARLGDSTDTQYF
CDR3 length: 14
clone size: .
D gene: .
J gene: TRBJ2-3
V gene: TRBV20-1

CDR3 DNA: TGTGCCACCAGTGATGCCCGCGGAGCAACAGGGGACACCGGGGAGCTGTTTTTT
CDR3 protein: CATSDARGATGDTGELFF
CDR3 length: 18
clone size: .
D gene: TRBD1
J gene: TRBJ2-2
V gene: TRBV24-1

CDR3 DNA: TGTGCCAGCAGTCCCTTAGGGTCGAAGGGGCAAGAGACCCAGTACTTC
CDR3 protein: CASSPLGSKGQETQYF
CDR3 length: 16
clone size: .
D gene: .
J gene: TRBJ2-5
V gene: TRBV27

CDR3 DNA: TGTGCCAGCGTCCTAACAGGGGGCAAAGATACGCAGTATTTT
CDR3 protein: CASVLTGGKDTQYF
CDR3 length: 14
clone size: .
D gene: TRBD1
J gene: TRBJ2-3
V gene: TRBV28

CDR3 DNA: TGCGCCAGCAGCCAACCTAGCGGGGGAAGCACAGATACGCAGTATTTT
CDR3 protein: CASSQPSGGSTDTQYF
CDR3 length: 16
clone size: .
D gene: TRBD2
J gene: TRBJ2-3
V gene: TRBV4-1

CDR3 DNA: TGTGCCAGTGGGGTAGGGGCGATCAATCAGCCCCAGCATTTT
CDR3 protein: CASGVGAINQPQHF
CDR3 length: 14
clone size: once
D gene: .
J gene: TRBJ1-5
V gene: TRBV6-5

CDR3 DNA: TGTGCCAGCAGCCAACCCGGACAGGGGGCTGTTCAGCCCCAGCATTTT
CDR3 protein: CASSQPGQGAVQPQHF
CDR3 length: 16
clone size: once
D gene: TRBD1
J gene: TRBJ1-5
V gene: TRBV4-2

CDR3 DNA: TGTGCCATCAGGGACTCCGGGACAGGGAACGGGGAGCTGTTTTTT
CDR3 protein: CAIRDSGTGNGELFF
CDR3 length: 15
clone size: once
D gene: TRBD1
J gene: TRBJ2-2
V gene: TRBV10-3

CDR3 DNA: TGCGCCAGCAGCCAAGGGGCCACCGGAGATACGCAGTATTTT
CDR3 protein: CASSQGATGDTQYF
CDR3 length: 14
clone size: .
D gene: .
J gene: TRBJ2-3
V gene: TRBV4-3

CDR3 DNA: TGTGCCAGCAGCTTTGGCCCGGGGAATGAAAAACTGTTTTTT
CDR3 protein: CASSFGPGNEKLFF
CDR3 length: 14
clone size: .
D gene: .
J gene: TRBJ1-4
V gene: TRBV7-6

CDR3 DNA: TGTGCCAGCGCTCGGCAGGGGAACACCGGGGAGCTGTTTTTT
CDR3 protein: CASARQGNTGELFF
CDR3 length: 14
clone size: .
D gene: .
J gene: TRBJ2-2
V gene: TRBV27

CDR3 DNA: TGTGCCAGCAGCCCCCGACTAGCGGGGAACACCGGGGAGCTGTTTTTT
CDR3 protein: CASSPRLAGNTGELFF
CDR3 length: 16
clone size: few
D gene: TRBD2
J gene: TRBJ2-2
V gene: TRBV14

CDR3 DNA: TGTGCCAGCAGTTACGGGCTAGCTGGACCCACCGGGAACGAGCAGTACTTC
CDR3 protein: CASSYGLAGPTGNEQYF
CDR3 length: 17
clone size: .
D gene: .
J gene: TRBJ2-7
V gene: TRBV28

CDR3 DNA: TGTGCCAGCAGCTCGCCATCGAGCATTGTAGCGGGAGACCTGAACGAGCAGTACTTC
CDR3 protein: CASSSPSSIVAGDLNEQYF
CDR3 length: 19
clone size: .
D gene: TRBD2
J gene: TRBJ2-7
V gene: TRBV7-9

CDR3 DNA: TGTGCCAGCAGCCAAGGGGGGGCGCGATTGAACACTGAAGCTTTCTTT
CDR3 protein: CASSQGGARLNTEAFF
CDR3 length: 16
clone size: few
D gene: .
J gene: TRBJ1-1
V gene: TRBV3-1

CDR3 DNA: TGCAGTGCTAGAGGCATGAGTCAGAAAGAGACCCAGTACTTC
CDR3 protein: CSARGMSQKETQYF
CDR3 length: 14
clone size: .
D gene: .
J gene: TRBJ2-5
V gene: TRBV20-1

CDR3 DNA: TGTGCCAGCAGCCAAGAACAGTTAGGGGGGTCGGAGCAGTTCTTC
CDR3 protein: CASSQEQLGGSEQFF
CDR3 length: 15
clone size: .
D gene: .
J gene: TRBJ2-1
V gene: TRBV3-1

CDR3 DNA: TGTGCCAGCAGTTTATGGGAAGGTTCCGGGGAGCTGTTTTTT
CDR3 protein: CASSLWEGSGELFF
CDR3 length: 14
clone size: once
D gene: .
J gene: TRBJ2-2
V gene: TRBV27

CDR3 DNA: TGTGCCAGCAGTCCCCCGGGACAGGGAGGTACGCAGTATTTT
CDR3 protein: CASSPPGQGGTQYF
CDR3 length: 14
clone size: .
D gene: TRBD1
J gene: TRBJ2-3
V gene: TRBV28

CDR3 DNA: TGCGCCAGCAGCCAGGGGGCGAACACCGGGGAGCTGTTTTTT
CDR3 protein: CASSQGANTGELFF
CDR3 length: 14
clone size: .
D gene: .
J gene: TRBJ2-2
V gene: TRBV4-3

CDR3 DNA: TGTGCCAGCAGCAGCACCCAACAGGGTATCCACGAGCAGTACTTC
CDR3 protein: CASSSTQQGIHEQYF
CDR3 length: 15
clone size: .
D gene: .
J gene: TRBJ2-7
V gene: TRBV12-3/TRBV12-4

CDR3 DNA: TGCAGTGCTAGAACCCTCGACTCCTACAATGAGCAGTTCTTC
CDR3 protein: CSARTLDSYNEQFF
CDR3 length: 14
clone size: .
D gene: .
J gene: TRBJ2-1
V gene: TRBV20-1

CDR3 DNA: TGCAGTGCTAGGGATGCAGGCAGAGGACAGGGAGCTTTCTACGAGCAGTACTTC
CDR3 protein: CSARDAGRGQGAFYEQYF
CDR3 length: 18
clone size: .
D gene: TRBD1
J gene: TRBJ2-7
V gene: TRBV20-1

CDR3 DNA: TGCGCCAGCGCCCAGACAGACTCCTACGAGCAGTACTTC
CDR3 protein: CASAQTDSYEQYF
CDR3 length: 13
clone size: .
D gene: .
J gene: TRBJ2-7
V gene: TRBV4-1

CDR3 DNA: TGCGCCAGCAGCCAAGAGGGGCCGAACGAGCAGTACTTC
CDR3 protein: CASSQEGPNEQYF
CDR3 length: 13
clone size: .
D gene: .
J gene: TRBJ2-7
V gene: TRBV4-1

CDR3 DNA: TGTGCCAGCAGCCAACGTTTGGCCAACTATGGCTACACCTTC
CDR3 protein: CASSQRLANYGYTF
CDR3 length: 14
clone size: .
D gene: .
J gene: TRBJ1-2
V gene: TRBV5-4

CDR3 DNA: TGTGCCAGCAGTTTATTAGCGGGAGTCACCGGGGAGCTGTTTTTT
CDR3 protein: CASSLLAGVTGELFF
CDR3 length: 15
clone size: .
D gene: TRBD2
J gene: TRBJ2-2
V gene: TRBV27

CDR3 DNA: TGCGCCAGCAGTGCCGGTGGGACTCGACCAGGTTTGGAGACCCAGTACTTC
CDR3 protein: CASSAGGTRPGLETQYF
CDR3 length: 17
clone size: once
D gene: .
J gene: TRBJ2-5
V gene: TRBV4-1

CDR3 DNA: TGCAGTGCTACTCCGATGAACTATGGCTACACCTTC
CDR3 protein: CSATPMNYGYTF
CDR3 length: 12
clone size: .
D gene: .
J gene: TRBJ1-2
V gene: TRBV20-1

CDR3 DNA: TGTGCCTGGGGCGGGGGGGCCCCCTCCTACAATGAGCAGTTCTTC
CDR3 protein: CAWGGGAPSYNEQFF
CDR3 length: 15
clone size: .
D gene: TRBD2
J gene: TRBJ2-1
V gene: TRBV30

CDR3 DNA: TGTGCCAGCAGTTTATTTGGGCCAGTCGGCCACAATGAGCAGTTCTTC
CDR3 protein: CASSLFGPVGHNEQFF
CDR3 length: 16
clone size: .
D gene: .
J gene: TRBJ2-1
V gene: TRBV12-3/TRBV12-4